These 7 T cell receptor beta chains share one sample of origin, sequenced in a study of OX40 agonist ivuxolimab in advanced cancers. The method was immunoSEQ multiplex PCR; TCRdb's version includes in-frame clones alone and lacks a portion of them. The data contain nearly 60,000 clones, roughly 77% of them singletons. The specimen was CD4+ or CD8+ T cells sorted from blood, collected in a trial of the OX40 agonist ivuxolimab. The receptors were gathered from an adult with an advanced solid tumor such as melanoma, head and neck, liver or kidney cancer.

The chain couples TRBV14 to TRBJ2-4, with D possibly being TRBD1 or TRBD2 (5 bases each). Trimming cost V 0 bases and J 0 bases, with 18 bases left between them. Looked up from germline, CDR1 is SGHDN and CDR2 is FVKESK. The CDR3 extends over 19 amino acids. The CDR3 is CASSQETGPWTLAKNIQYF. The CDR3 bases are TGTGCCAGCAGCCAAGAAACGGGACCCTGGACCCTAGCCAAAAACATTCAGTACTTC.

This clone was seen a few times. This chain links TRBV2 with TRBJ1-2; D is undetermined. Germline CDR1 SNHLY, CDR2 FYNNEI. V dropped 5 bases and J dropped 5 bases, with 9 bases sitting between them. The CDR3 runs to 12 residues. This CDR3 is CASSMATYGYTF. The CDR3 DNA is TGTGCCAGCAGTATGGCTACATATGGCTACACCTTC.

The rearrangement uses TRBV10-3 and TRBJ2-5; D might be TRBD1 or TRBD2, each matching 5 bases. Germline values: CDR1 ENHRY, CDR2 SYGVKD. CDR3 size: 16 residues. V lost 0 bases to trimming and J lost 4 bases, with 15 bases between them. CDR3 residues: CAISESWGNMRETQYF. The CDR3 DNA reads TGTGCCATCAGTGAGTCGTGGGGGAATATGCGAGAGACCCAGTACTTC.

The rearrangement links TRBV11-2 to TRBJ1-1; no reliable D call. CDR3 size: 19 residues. Trimming left V 0 bases short and J 2 bases short, with 22 bases between. Germline V CDR1 and CDR2: SGHAT, FQNNGV. The CDR3 DNA reads as TGTGCCAGCAGCTTAGATATAGTCTTCGCCGGCGGGAGAAACACTGAAGCTTTCTTT. Translated, it gives CASSLDIVFAGGRNTEAFF.

This chain links TRBV18 with TRBJ2-2, with 9 positions matching TRBD1. CDR3 length equals 15 residues. The germline CDR1 and CDR2 sequences are KGHSH and LQKENI. V lost 2 bases and J lost 3; bases outside the gene matches: 1. CDR3 nucleotides: TGTGCCAGCTCACCAAGGACAGGGGACACCGGGGAGCTGTTTTTT. It encodes CASSPRTGDTGELFF.

This chain connects TRBV9 to TRBJ1-2; 7 bases are a match to TRBD1. This CDR3 contains 15 residues. Trimming took 4 bases from V and 3 from J; bases not matched to a gene: 9. The germline gives CDR1 SGDLS, CDR2 YYNGEE. As DNA, the CDR3 is TGTGCCAGCAGCCCACGAATCACAGGGGACTATGGCTACACCTTC. This gives the protein CASSPRITGDYGYTF.

The DNA of the CDR3 is TGTGCCAGCAGCCAACTGTCGGGGGGCGAGAGTGGCTACACCTTC. Protein: CASSQLSGGESGYTF. The chain recombines TRBV7-9 with TRBJ1-2; a weak D match, TRBD1 (6 bases). The V end was cut by 5 bases, the J end by 7 bases, with 20 bases between. The CDR3 totals 15 residues. Germline V lookup: CDR1 SEHNR, CDR2 FQNEAQ (reference sequence).